This record looks at one TCR beta chain sequence and its context. Its antigen is as yet unknown. The sample belongs to a study of cytomegalovirus exposure and HLA in healthy donors. The wider study: Researchers previously reported finding fewer than 140 million unique TCR beta sequences from some 180 million T cells. Study-wide findings and caveats: Prior analysis indicated that the majority of TCR beta V segments exhibited productivity approximately 87% or approximately 30% of the time.

CDR1 is SGHRS, CDR2 YFSETQ, per germline. CDR3 length: 15 amino acids. The V end was cut by 2 bases, the J end by 0 bases, with 9 bases between. This PCR relied on a set of 60 Vbeta primers and 13 Jbeta primers. Assay: immunoSEQ multiplex PCR; the TCRdb copy retains only in-frame clones and omits some. Seen here are about 90,000 clones, around two thirds observed once, and the top ten hold 3% to 5%. The clonotype was recovered from a man aged 25-45 years in good health and CMV-seronegative. The rearrangement links TRBV5-1 to TRBJ1-5, with D possibly TRBD1 on 6 matching bases. Sequenced: PBMCs. In nucleotides, the CDR3 is TGCGCCAGCAGCTTACAGGGATATAGCAATCAGCCCCAGCATTTT. Translation gives CASSLQGYSNQPQHF.